These T cell receptor beta chains were read from a single sample in a study of PD-1 blockade in classical Hodgkin lymphoma. This table comes from immunoSEQ multiplex PCR, and its TCRdb copy is limited to in-frame clones, with some not included. The sample contains about 7,700 clones, roughly 90% of which appear only once. Sequences were derived from CD4+ T cells from blood, sampled at baseline. These receptors originate from a human donor with classical Hodgkin lymphoma. CDR3s include the opening cysteine and the closing phenylalanine or tryptophan. Fields, in order: clone size, J gene, D gene, V gene, CDR3 DNA, CDR3 protein. D genes are given only for firm matches. Clone sizes are given selectively: once, few, many, or a class where the clone is expanded.

NA	TRBJ2-5	NA	TRBV19	TGTGCCAGTAGTCCGGATTTACAAGAGACCCAGTACTTC	CASSPDLQETQYF
NA	TRBJ2-5	NA	TRBV5-1	TGCGCCAGCAGCTTGGAGGGGTTCCAAGAGACCCAGTACTTC	CASSLEGFQETQYF
NA	TRBJ2-5	NA	TRBV4-2	TGTGCCAGCAGCCAAGGGGGCGGGTGGGAGACCCAGTACTTC	CASSQGGGWETQYF
few	TRBJ2-3	TRBD1	TRBV29-1	TGCAGCGTTAAAGAAACTACCGGGACAGGGCAAAATACGCAGTATTTT	CSVKETTGTGQNTQYF
few	TRBJ1-5	NA	TRBV20-1	TGCAGTGCTAGAGTCGGGCAGCCCCAGCATTTT	CSARVGQPQHF
once	TRBJ1-1	TRBD1	TRBV7-9	TGTGCCGGCAGCCGCCTAGGGGGCAGTACTGAAGCTTTCTTT	CAGSRLGGSTEAFF
NA	TRBJ1-2	NA	TRBV30	TGTGCCTGGAGTCACACAGGGTTCGTTGGCTACACCTTC	CAWSHTGFVGYTF
NA	TRBJ2-4	NA	TRBV15	TGTGCCACCAGCAGGACCACCACATCGAGACACATTTTC	CATSRTTTSRHIF
NA	TRBJ2-7	NA	TRBV11-2	TGTGCCAGCAGCTTAGTCCCAGGCCCCTACGAGCAGTACTTC	CASSLVPGPYEQYF
NA	TRBJ2-1	NA	TRBV5-6	TGTGCCAGCAGCTCTTGGGGCTTAATTGGCAATGAGCAGTTCTTC	CASSSWGLIGNEQFF
NA	TRBJ2-2	NA	TRBV7-9	TGTGCCAGCAGCCCTAAGCGGGCCACCGGGGAGCTGTTTTTT	CASSPKRATGELFF
few	TRBJ2-5	TRBD1	TRBV30	TGTGCCTGGACAGGGGGATTCCAAGAGACCCAGTACTTC	CAWTGGFQETQYF